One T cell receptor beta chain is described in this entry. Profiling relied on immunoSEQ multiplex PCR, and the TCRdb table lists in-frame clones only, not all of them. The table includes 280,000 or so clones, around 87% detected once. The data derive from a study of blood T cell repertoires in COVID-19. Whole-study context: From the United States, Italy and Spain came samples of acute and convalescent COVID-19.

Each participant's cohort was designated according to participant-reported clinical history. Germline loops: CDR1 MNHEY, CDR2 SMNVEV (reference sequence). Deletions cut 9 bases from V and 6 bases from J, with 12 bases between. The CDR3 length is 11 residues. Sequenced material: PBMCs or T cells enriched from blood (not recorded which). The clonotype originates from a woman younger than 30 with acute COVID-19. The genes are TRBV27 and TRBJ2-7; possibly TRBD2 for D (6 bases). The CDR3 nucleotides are TGTGCCAGTGCGGGGCCGGGCGAGCAGTACTTC. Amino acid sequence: CASAGPGEQYF.